The 2 T cell receptor beta chains given below trace back to one sample, sequenced in a study of cytomegalovirus exposure and HLA in healthy donors. Libraries were prepared by immunoSEQ multiplex PCR; TCRdb keeps only in-frame clonotypes and omits some of them. The table has 250,000 to 300,000 clones, 86% seen once. Sequencing input: PBMCs. The source of these receptors is a woman aged 18-29 years in good health and CMV-seronegative.

V is TRBV7-2 and J is TRBJ1-2, with D tentatively TRBD1 (5 bases). This CDR3 is 14 amino acids long. V shed 1 base and J shed 8 bases, with 14 bases lying between them. Germline assignment: CDR1 SGHTA and CDR2 FQGNSA. The CDR3 reads CASSLDTGGGGYTF. CDR3 in DNA: TGTGCCAGCAGCTTAGACACCGGGGGTGGGGGCTACACCTTC.

The rearrangement uses TRBV15 and TRBJ1-1; a possible D gene is TRBD1 (5 bases). The CDR3 length is 14 residues. V shed 0 bases and J shed 1 base, with 6 bases lying between them. Germline V gives CDR1 LNHNV, CDR2 YYDKDF (reference sequence). For the CDR3, the DNA is TGTGCCACCAGCAGAGAGGGGCGGAACACTGAAGCTTTCTTT. Protein sequence: CATSREGRNTEAFF.